Listed here is a single TCR beta chain. Its specificity is not known. Researchers took RNA transcripts and amplified TCR beta CDR3 regions from them. Scientists carried out first-round RT-PCR using HTBI primers and then a second-round multiplex PCR. One entry per CDR3 protein results from TCRdb running MiXCR on the multiplex PCR reads. The data show 40,000 to 45,000 distinct CDR3 sequences, 45% to 60% seen once. The sample comes from a study of Graves' ophthalmopathy and Graves' hyperthyroidism. Study-wide background: Peripheral blood (taken before any treatment) was collected at initial diagnosis.

Study-wide points: Appearing in blood as well were most expanded thyroid clonotypes above 0.001 frequency.

Germline V gene sequence: CDR1 SEHNR, CDR2 FQNEAQ (reference sequence). CDR3 length: 13 amino acids. V was shortened by 6 bases and J by 5 bases, with 10 bases between the two germline ends. As the starting material, 8 to 10 ml of fresh peripheral blood yielded the PBMCs. The J gene is TRBJ2-2, the V gene TRBV7-9; D gene ambiguous. Sequenced sample: peripheral blood. This receptor was taken from an adult man with Graves' ophthalmopathy. The CDR3 DNA reads as TGTGCCAGCAGTCTGCGAGAGACCGGGGAGCTGTTTTTT. Amino acid sequence: CASSLRETGELFF. The entire variable domain, with the rest obtained from reference TRBV7-9 and TRBJ2-2, is as follows: DTGVSQNPRHKITKRGQNVTFRCDPISEHNRLYWYRQTLGQGPEFLTYFQNEAQLEKSRLLSDRFSAERPKGSFSTLEIQRTEQGDSAMYLCASSLRETGELFFGEGSRLTVL.